The clone carrying this TCR beta chain was detected many times. This sample stems from a study of blood T cells in healthy people across ages. The CDR3 consists of 15 residues. In germline, CDR1 is DFQATT, CDR2 SNEGSKA (reference sequence). V gave up 5 bases and J gave up 2 bases; unmatched junction bases: 7. Combining a sample-barcoded 5' primer with a J-beta primer mix, a second PCR ran for 7 to 11 cycles. One entry per CDR3 protein, called by TCRdb with MiXCR from the 5' RACE reads. The sample consists of more than 800,000 distinct CDR3 sequences, roughly 26% of them appearing once. The sequencing input was blood. This chain links TRBV20-1 with TRBJ2-3; 10 bases are shared with TRBD2. This sequence originates from a woman of 80 years or more in good health. CDR3 sequence: CSAPKRGGVTDTQYF. The CDR3 nucleotides are TGCAGTGCTCCCAAGCGGGGGGGTGTCACAGATACGCAGTATTTT.